Following are 15 T cell receptor beta chains from one sample sequenced in a study of T cells in Graves' hyperthyroidism and ophthalmopathy. Authors of the study amplified TCR beta CDR3 regions from RNA transcripts. In the first-round RT-PCR of the TCR CDR3, the HTBI primer set was used. A single record per CDR3 protein comes from TCRdb applying MiXCR to the multiplex PCR reads. The sample shows fewer than 400,000 distinct CDR3 sequences, roughly an eighth of them seen only once. The sample was blood. These receptors were taken from a man aged 45-60 years with Graves' ophthalmopathy.

This clonotype has a handful of counts. The chain is built from TRBV4-1 and TRBJ1-2; 8 bases are a match to TRBD1. Looked up from germline, CDR1 is MGHRA and CDR2 is YSYEKL. CDR3 length equals 16 residues. Unmatched junction bases numbered 15, after V lost 4 bases and J lost 8 bases. The CDR3 loop reads CASSRGQGERVFGYTF. The CDR3 bases are TGCGCCAGCAGCCGCGGACAGGGCGAACGGGTCTTCGGCTACACCTTC.

This clonotype showed up many times. J is TRBJ2-2 and V is TRBV7-3; D remains ambiguous. The germline V gene has CDR1 SGHTA and CDR2 FQGTGA. The V end was cut by 4 bases, the J end by 6 bases, with 9 bases between. The CDR3 totals 13 residues. DNA for the CDR3: TGTGCCAGCAGCTCGAGGTGGGCCGGGGAGCTGTTTTTT. Protein: CASSSRWAGELFF. Supplemented by reference TRBV7-3 and TRBJ2-2, the full variable domain reads GAGVSQTPSNKVTEKGKYVELRCDPISGHTALYWYRQSLGQGPEFLIYFQGTGAADDSGLPNDRFFAVRPEGSVSTLKIQRTERGDSAVYLCASSSRWAGELFFGEGSRLTVL.

This clonotype was seen many times. The chain combines TRBV20-1 with TRBJ2-7; D call uncertain. CDR3 length: 12 amino acids. V lost 6 bases to trimming and J lost 5 bases, with 14 bases between them. In germline, CDR1 is DFQATT, CDR2 SNEGSKA (reference sequence). The CDR3 is CSADVGPHEQYF. DNA of the CDR3: TGCAGTGCCGATGTTGGCCCTCACGAGCAGTACTTC.

This clonotype was observed many times. The chain couples TRBV2 to TRBJ2-7; TRBD1 agrees at 9 bases. The germline V gene encodes CDR1 SNHLY and CDR2 FYNNEI. The V segment lost 10 bases and the J segment 4 bases; nucleotides outside the gene matches: 14. The CDR3 is 15 amino acids. This CDR3 is CATSNPRTGEYEQYF. The CDR3 coding sequence is TGTGCCACCAGCAATCCCCGGACAGGGGAATACGAGCAGTACTTC.

This chain joins TRBV24-1 and TRBJ2-3; possible D gene TRBD2, 5 bases. Germline lookup yields CDR1 KGHDR and CDR2 SFDVKD. CDR3 length equals 18 residues. V was pared by 4 bases and J by 1 base, with 20 bases between. The CDR3 sequence: CATSDPEEGSRGTDTQYF. As DNA, the CDR3 is TGTGCCACCAGTGACCCAGAAGAAGGGAGTAGGGGCACAGATACGCAGTATTTT.

This clonotype was seen at least ten times. The V call is TRBV30, the J call TRBJ1-1, with a tentative D call TRBD1 (5 bases). V was trimmed by 3 bases and J by 6 bases, leaving 17 bases between them. There are 14 residues in the CDR3. Germline-derived CDR1 and CDR2 are GTSNPN and SVGIG (reference sequence). The CDR3 nucleotides are TGTGCCTGGAGGCCCGCGGGGCCGGGGGCTGAAGCTTTCTTT. Translating gives CAWRPAGPGAEAFF.

This clonotype came up many times. Here the CDR3 reads CASSLQLAGGETQYF. Written as DNA, the CDR3 is TGTGCCAGCAGCTTGCAATTAGCGGGGGGGGAGACCCAGTACTTC. This chain uses TRBV7-2 with TRBJ2-5, with 11 positions matching TRBD2. CDR1 is SGHTA, CDR2 FQGNSA, per germline. This CDR3 has 15 residues. Trimming at V came to 3 bases and at J to 5 bases, leaving 5 bases not matched to a gene.

This clonotype was recorded at least ten times. This chain connects TRBV27 to TRBJ2-7; either TRBD1 or TRBD2 may supply D (5 bases each). CDR3 length equals 13 residues. V lost 6 bases, J lost 1 base, and 10 bases lay in between. CDR1 is MNHEY and CDR2 is SMNVEV in the germline V gene (reference sequence). CDR3 sequence: CASSGTESYEQYF. The CDR3 nucleotides are TGTGCCAGCAGCGGGACGGAGTCCTACGAGCAGTACTTC.

Turning to this clonotype: One junction end disagrees with the germline gene, perhaps due to a read error. The DNA for the CDR3 is TGTGTCAGCAGTCCCCGTGGGACTACAAACTCCTACGAGCAGTACTTC. It codes for CVSSPRGTTNSYEQYF. The chain recombines TRBV27 with TRBJ2-7; 7 positions agree with TRBD2. The CDR3 is 16 amino acids. Per the germline V gene, CDR1 is MNHEY and CDR2 is SMNVEV (reference sequence).

The chain combines TRBV4-2 with TRBJ2-5, with TRBD2 identical over 12 bases. From germline, CDR1 is LGHNA and CDR2 YNFKEQ. CDR3 size: 19 residues. J gave up 2 bases and V 0 bases, and 10 bases lay outside the gene matches. The CDR3 region is CASSQDLGLAGGIQETQYF. As DNA, the CDR3 is TGTGCCAGCAGCCAAGATCTCGGTCTAGCGGGAGGGATACAAGAGACCCAGTACTTC.

Ten or more counts support this clonotype. V usage is TRBV7-3 and J usage is TRBJ2-1; the D gene is possibly TRBD1 (6 bases). The V gene's germline CDR1 is SGHTA and CDR2 FQGTGA. This CDR3 region has 16 residues. Trimming shortened V by 8 bases and J by 2 bases, and 19 bases separated the two germline ends. The CDR3, as DNA: TGTGCCAGCGGGAACGAGGGGGAACTTGCCTACAATGAGCAGTTCTTC. Its protein is CASGNEGELAYNEQFF.

This clonotype has at least ten counts. This chain links TRBV19 with TRBJ1-3; D uncertain. The V and J ends lost 4 bases and 0 bases respectively, with 10 bases between them. The CDR3 is made up of 15 amino acids. Germline V gene data show CDR1 as LNHDA and CDR2 as SQIVND (reference sequence). CDR3 DNA sequence: TGTGCCAGTAGTACTACAACCAACTCTGGAAACACCATATATTTT. This translates into CASSTTTNSGNTIYF.

In its sample, this clonotype was seen many times. This sequence joins TRBV11-3 and TRBJ2-1; 9 bases agree with TRBD2. The V and J ends lost 1 base and 10 bases, in that order; junction bases with no gene match: 11. CDR3 length: 16 amino acids. Per germline, CDR1 SGHNT and CDR2 YENEEA. CDR3 residues: CASSLVGSGSSTEQFF. The CDR3 nucleotides read TGTGCCAGCAGCTTAGTTGGTAGCGGGAGTTCCACCGAGCAGTTCTTC.

This clonotype was seen many times. The V gene is TRBV2, the J gene TRBJ2-1; 9 bases are shared with TRBD2. Germline CDR1 reads SNHLY; CDR2 reads FYNNEI. The junction had 10 bases not matched to a gene; V was cut back by 5 bases and J by 8 bases. This CDR3 region has 15 residues. The CDR3 nucleotides are TGTGCCAGCAGTATGGAAGCGGGAGGTCTCGATGAGCAGTTCTTC. Translating it yields CASSMEAGGLDEQFF. Combining the CDR3 with reference TRBV2 and TRBJ2-1 gives the whole variable domain EPEVTQTPSHQVTQMGQEVILRCVPISNHLYFYWYRQILGQKVEFLVSFYNNEISEKSEIFDDQFSVERPDGSNFTLKIRSTKLEDSAMYFCASSMEAGGLDEQFFGPGTRLTVL.

This clonotype was seen more than once but under ten times. This sequence joins TRBV27 and TRBJ2-5; D tentatively reads TRBD1 or TRBD2 (6 bases each). This CDR3 region has 16 residues. The germline V gene has CDR1 MNHEY and CDR2 SMNVEV (reference sequence). Trimming pared 5 bases from V and 9 bases from J, leaving 25 bases between. CDR3 loop: CASSTHRGPGLRPQYF. DNA for the CDR3: TGTGCCAGCAGTACCCATCGGGGGCCCGGATTAAGACCCCAGTACTTC.